This T cell receptor beta chain is from a study of Tregs in tolerant kidney transplant recipients. The CDR3 is made up of 15 amino acids. From germline, CDR1 is SGHRS and CDR2 YFSETQ. V shed 6 bases, J shed 4 bases, and the junction held 12 bases outside the gene matches. Profiling relied on immunoSEQ multiplex PCR, and the TCRdb table lists in-frame clones only, not all of them. The repertoire holds nearly 15,000 clones, with about 80% as singletons. This clonotype originated in a human donor who received a combined kidney and bone marrow transplant. The sequencing used Tregs from blood, collected before the transplant. This sequence joins TRBV5-1 and TRBJ1-1; 7 bases agree with TRBD1. The CDR3 here is CASKRADREFTEAFF. The CDR3 coding sequence is TGCGCCAGCAAGAGGGCCGACAGGGAATTCACTGAAGCTTTCTTT.